The clone carrying this T cell receptor beta chain occurred a few times. The antigen remains unidentified. This sample is part of a study of T-cell memory formation after mild COVID-19. Study information: TCR clusters were mostly donor specific. Findings of the study overall: The finding that pre-infection memory included some responding clones suggested that cross-reactive memory joined. Whether second-wave clones peaking at day 37 were SARS-CoV-2 specific went unconfirmed.

TCRdb recomputed calls from the 5' RACE reads with MiXCR, one row per CDR3 protein. The sample has approximately 450,000 distinct CDR3 sequences, roughly 20% seen once. V lost 0 bases to trimming and J lost 0 bases, with 7 bases between them. The CDR3 is 14 amino acids. Germline CDR1 and CDR2: SGDLS and YYNGEE. The source is an adult woman who had mild COVID-19 (a few samples of this study predate the infection). Cell type and time point are not known. The rearrangement links TRBV9 to TRBJ2-7, with D perhaps assigned TRBD1 or TRBD2 (6 bases each). Material for sequencing was PBMCs or a T cell subset sorted from them (not recorded which). The DNA of the CDR3 is TGTGCCAGCAGCGTAGCGGGGGCCTCCTACGAGCAGTACTTC. Its protein is CASSVAGASYEQYF.